This section outlines one TCR beta chain sequence together with its context. Trimming pared 7 bases from V and 5 bases from J, leaving 18 bases between. The germline V gene encodes CDR1 MNHNS and CDR2 SASEGT. The CDR3 extends over 14 amino acids. The sample comes from a study of shared clonotypes between healthy human individuals. Each replicate PCR on the sorted subsets used approximately 200 ng DNA (around 30,000 T cell genomes). Profiling relied on immunoSEQ multiplex PCR, and the TCRdb table lists in-frame clones only, not all of them. The sample comprises some 980,000 clones, 76% of which are singletons, and roughly 1.5% rests with the top ten. It was into CD45RA+ naive and CD45RA-negative memory subsets that the CD4+ cells were split.

Sequencing was carried out using memory CD4+ T cells sorted from blood. Indicated subset: CD45RA-negative fraction. The source of this sequence is a man aged 18 to 30 in good health. The chain uses TRBV6-1 and TRBJ2-7, with a weak D call TRBD2 (6 bases). CDR3 amino acids: CASTPRGAADEQYF. In DNA, the CDR3 is TGTGCCAGCACCCCTCGCGGGGCGGCGGACGAGCAGTACTTC.